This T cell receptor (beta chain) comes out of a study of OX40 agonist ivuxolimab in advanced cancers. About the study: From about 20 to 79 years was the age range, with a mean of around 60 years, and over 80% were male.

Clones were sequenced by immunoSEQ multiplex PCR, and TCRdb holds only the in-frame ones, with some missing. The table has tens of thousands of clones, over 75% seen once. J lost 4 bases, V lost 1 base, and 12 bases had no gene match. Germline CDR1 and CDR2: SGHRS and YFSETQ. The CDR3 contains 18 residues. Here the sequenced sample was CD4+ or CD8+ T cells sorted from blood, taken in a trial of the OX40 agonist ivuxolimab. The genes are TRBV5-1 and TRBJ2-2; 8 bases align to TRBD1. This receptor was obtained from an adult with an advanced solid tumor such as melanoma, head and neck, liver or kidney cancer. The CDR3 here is CASSLFERTGSGTGELFF. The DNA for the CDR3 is TGCGCCAGCAGCTTGTTCGAGAGGACAGGGAGTGGCACCGGGGAGCTGTTTTTT. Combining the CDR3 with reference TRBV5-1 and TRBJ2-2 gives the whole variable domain KAGVTQTPRYLIKTRGQQVTLSCSPISGHRSVSWYQQTPGQGLQFLFEYFSETQRNKGNFPGRFSGRQFSNSRSEMNVSTLELGDSALYLCASSLFERTGSGTGELFFGEGSRLTVL.